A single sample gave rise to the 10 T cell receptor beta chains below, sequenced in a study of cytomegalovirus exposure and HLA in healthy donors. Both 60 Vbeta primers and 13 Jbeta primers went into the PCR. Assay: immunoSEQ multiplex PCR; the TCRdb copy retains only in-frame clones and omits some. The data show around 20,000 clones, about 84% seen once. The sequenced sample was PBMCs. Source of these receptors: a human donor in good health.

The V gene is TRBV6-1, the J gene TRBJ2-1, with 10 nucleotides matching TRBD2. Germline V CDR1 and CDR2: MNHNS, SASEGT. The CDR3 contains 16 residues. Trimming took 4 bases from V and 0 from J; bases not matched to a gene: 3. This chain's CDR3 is CASSGAGGSSYNEQFF. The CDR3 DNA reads TGTGCCAGCAGTGGAGCGGGGGGGAGCTCCTACAATGAGCAGTTCTTC.

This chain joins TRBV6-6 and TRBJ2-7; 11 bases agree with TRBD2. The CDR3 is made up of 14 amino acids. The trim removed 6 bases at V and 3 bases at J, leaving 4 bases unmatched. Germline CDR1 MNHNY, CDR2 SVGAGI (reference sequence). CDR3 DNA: TGTGCCAGCAGGGGGGGACTAGCGGACTACGAGCAGTACTTC. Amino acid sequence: CASRGGLADYEQYF.

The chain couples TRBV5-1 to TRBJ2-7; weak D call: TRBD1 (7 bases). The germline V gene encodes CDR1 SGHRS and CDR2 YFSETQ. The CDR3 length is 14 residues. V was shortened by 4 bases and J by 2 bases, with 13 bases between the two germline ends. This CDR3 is CASSEGGQTYEQYF. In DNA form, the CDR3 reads TGCGCCAGCAGCGAGGGGGGACAGACCTACGAGCAGTACTTC.

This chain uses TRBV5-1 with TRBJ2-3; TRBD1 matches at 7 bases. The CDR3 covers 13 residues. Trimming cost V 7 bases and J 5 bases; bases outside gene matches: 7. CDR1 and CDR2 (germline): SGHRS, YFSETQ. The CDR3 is CASCEGAGDTQYF. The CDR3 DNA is TGCGCCAGCTGTGAGGGGGCTGGAGATACGCAGTATTTT.

The CDR3 DNA is TGTGCCAGCAGCTTAGAGGGCTCTAGGGGAGGAAACTATGGCTACACCTTC. Translating it yields CASSLEGSRGGNYGYTF. This chain connects TRBV7-9 to TRBJ1-2, with D perhaps matching TRBD1 (5 bases). Germline V gene data show CDR1 as SEHNR and CDR2 as FQNEAQ (reference sequence). V lost 1 base and J lost 2, with 17 bases in between. This CDR3 contains 17 residues.

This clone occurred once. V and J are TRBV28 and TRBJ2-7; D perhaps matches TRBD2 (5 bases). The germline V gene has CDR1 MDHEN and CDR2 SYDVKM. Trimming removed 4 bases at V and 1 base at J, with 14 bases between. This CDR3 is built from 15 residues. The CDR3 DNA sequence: TGTGCCAGCAGTTCTTTAGCCGGGATTTCCTACGAGCAGTACTTC. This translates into CASSSLAGISYEQYF.

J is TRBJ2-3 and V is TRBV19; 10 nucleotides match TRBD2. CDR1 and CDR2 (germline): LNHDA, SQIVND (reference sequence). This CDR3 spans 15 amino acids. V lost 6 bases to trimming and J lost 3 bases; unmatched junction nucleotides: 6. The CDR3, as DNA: TGTGCCAGTAGAGCGGGAGGGCCCAAGACAGATACGCAGTATTTT. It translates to CASRAGGPKTDTQYF.

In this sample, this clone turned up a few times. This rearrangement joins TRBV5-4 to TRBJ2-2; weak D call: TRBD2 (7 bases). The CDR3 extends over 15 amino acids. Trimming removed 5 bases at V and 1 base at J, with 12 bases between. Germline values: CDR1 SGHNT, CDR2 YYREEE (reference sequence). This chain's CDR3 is CASRPGEGNTGELFF. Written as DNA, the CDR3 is TGTGCCAGCAGGCCAGGGGAGGGGAACACCGGGGAGCTGTTTTTT.

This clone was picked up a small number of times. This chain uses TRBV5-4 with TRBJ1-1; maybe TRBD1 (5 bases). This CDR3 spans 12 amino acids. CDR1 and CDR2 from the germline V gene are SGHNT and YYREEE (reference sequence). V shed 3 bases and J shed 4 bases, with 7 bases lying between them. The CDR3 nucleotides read TGTGCCAGCAGCTGGGGGGGCACTGAAGCTTTCTTT. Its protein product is CASSWGGTEAFF. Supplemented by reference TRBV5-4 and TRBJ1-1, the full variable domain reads ETGVTQSPTHLIKTRGQQVTLRCSSQSGHNTVSWYQQALGQGPQFIFQYYREEENGRGNFPPRFSGLQFPNYSSELNVNALELDDSALYLCASSWGGTEAFFGQGTRLTVV.

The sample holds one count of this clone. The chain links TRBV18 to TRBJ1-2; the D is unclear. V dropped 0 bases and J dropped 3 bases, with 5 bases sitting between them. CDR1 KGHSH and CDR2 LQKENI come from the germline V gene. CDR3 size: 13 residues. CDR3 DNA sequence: TGTGCCAGCTCACCACCGTCCGACTATGGCTACACCTTC. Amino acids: CASSPPSDYGYTF.